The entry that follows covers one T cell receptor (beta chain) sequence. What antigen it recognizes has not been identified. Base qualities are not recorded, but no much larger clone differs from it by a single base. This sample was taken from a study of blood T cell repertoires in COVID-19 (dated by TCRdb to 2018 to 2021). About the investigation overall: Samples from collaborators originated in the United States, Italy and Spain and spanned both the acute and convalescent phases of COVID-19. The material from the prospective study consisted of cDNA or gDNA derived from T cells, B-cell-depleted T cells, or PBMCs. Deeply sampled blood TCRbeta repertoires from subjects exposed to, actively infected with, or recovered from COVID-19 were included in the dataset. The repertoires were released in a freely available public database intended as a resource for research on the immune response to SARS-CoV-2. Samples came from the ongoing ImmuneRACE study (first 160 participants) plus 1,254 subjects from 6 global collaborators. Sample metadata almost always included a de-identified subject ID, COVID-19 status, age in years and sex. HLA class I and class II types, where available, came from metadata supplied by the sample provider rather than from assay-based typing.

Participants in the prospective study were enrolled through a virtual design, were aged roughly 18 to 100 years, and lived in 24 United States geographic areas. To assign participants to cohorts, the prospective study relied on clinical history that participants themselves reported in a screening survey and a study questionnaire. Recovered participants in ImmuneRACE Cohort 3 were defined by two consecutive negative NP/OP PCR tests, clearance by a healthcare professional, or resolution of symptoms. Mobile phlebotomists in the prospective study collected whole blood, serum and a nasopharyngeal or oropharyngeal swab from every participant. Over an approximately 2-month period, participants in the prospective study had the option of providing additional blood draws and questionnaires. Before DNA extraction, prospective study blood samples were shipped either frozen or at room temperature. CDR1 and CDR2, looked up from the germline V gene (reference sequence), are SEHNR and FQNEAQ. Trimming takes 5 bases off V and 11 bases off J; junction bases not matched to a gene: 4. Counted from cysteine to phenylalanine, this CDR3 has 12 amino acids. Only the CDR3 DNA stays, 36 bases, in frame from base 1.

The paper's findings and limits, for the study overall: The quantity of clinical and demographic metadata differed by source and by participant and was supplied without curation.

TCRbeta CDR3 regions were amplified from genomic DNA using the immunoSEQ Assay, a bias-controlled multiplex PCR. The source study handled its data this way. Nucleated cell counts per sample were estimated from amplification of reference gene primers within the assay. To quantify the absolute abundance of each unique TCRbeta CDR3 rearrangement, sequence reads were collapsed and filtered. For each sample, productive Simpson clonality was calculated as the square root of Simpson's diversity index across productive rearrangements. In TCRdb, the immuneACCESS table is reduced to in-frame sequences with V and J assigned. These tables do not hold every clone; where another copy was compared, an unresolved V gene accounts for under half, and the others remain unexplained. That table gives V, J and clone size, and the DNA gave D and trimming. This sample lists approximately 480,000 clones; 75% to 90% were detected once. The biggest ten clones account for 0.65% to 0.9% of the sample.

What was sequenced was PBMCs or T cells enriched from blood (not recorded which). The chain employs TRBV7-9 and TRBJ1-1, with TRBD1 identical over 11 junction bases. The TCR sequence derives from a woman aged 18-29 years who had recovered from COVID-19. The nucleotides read TGTGCCAGCAGCCCGGACAGGGGGCACGCTTTCTTT. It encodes CASSPDRGHAFF.